This T cell receptor beta chain appears in the sequencing data of a study of PD-L1 blockade in urothelial cancer. In the study overall: Blood gave a median approximately 150,000 T cells.

Regarding time point: pretreatment peripheral blood. Locally advanced or metastatic urothelial carcinoma was present in patients. The CDR3 is 15 residues long. CDR1 is SNHLY, CDR2 FYNNEI, per germline. V was clipped by 2 bases and J by 0 bases, with 7 bases between them. Each PCR contained spiked-in synthetic TCR analog templates. Clones were sequenced by immunoSEQ multiplex PCR, and TCRdb holds only the in-frame ones, with some missing. The data contain 60,000 to 75,000 clones, 84% of them singletons. The origin of this receptor is a woman aged 65 to 85 with urothelial cancer. Source: PBMCs, taken around atezolizumab (anti-PD-L1) treatment. V is TRBV2 and J is TRBJ1-4; no clear D gene. The CDR3 coding sequence is TGTGCCAGCAGTGAACTCTCCGCAACTAATGAAAAACTGTTTTTT. This gives the protein CASSELSATNEKLFF.